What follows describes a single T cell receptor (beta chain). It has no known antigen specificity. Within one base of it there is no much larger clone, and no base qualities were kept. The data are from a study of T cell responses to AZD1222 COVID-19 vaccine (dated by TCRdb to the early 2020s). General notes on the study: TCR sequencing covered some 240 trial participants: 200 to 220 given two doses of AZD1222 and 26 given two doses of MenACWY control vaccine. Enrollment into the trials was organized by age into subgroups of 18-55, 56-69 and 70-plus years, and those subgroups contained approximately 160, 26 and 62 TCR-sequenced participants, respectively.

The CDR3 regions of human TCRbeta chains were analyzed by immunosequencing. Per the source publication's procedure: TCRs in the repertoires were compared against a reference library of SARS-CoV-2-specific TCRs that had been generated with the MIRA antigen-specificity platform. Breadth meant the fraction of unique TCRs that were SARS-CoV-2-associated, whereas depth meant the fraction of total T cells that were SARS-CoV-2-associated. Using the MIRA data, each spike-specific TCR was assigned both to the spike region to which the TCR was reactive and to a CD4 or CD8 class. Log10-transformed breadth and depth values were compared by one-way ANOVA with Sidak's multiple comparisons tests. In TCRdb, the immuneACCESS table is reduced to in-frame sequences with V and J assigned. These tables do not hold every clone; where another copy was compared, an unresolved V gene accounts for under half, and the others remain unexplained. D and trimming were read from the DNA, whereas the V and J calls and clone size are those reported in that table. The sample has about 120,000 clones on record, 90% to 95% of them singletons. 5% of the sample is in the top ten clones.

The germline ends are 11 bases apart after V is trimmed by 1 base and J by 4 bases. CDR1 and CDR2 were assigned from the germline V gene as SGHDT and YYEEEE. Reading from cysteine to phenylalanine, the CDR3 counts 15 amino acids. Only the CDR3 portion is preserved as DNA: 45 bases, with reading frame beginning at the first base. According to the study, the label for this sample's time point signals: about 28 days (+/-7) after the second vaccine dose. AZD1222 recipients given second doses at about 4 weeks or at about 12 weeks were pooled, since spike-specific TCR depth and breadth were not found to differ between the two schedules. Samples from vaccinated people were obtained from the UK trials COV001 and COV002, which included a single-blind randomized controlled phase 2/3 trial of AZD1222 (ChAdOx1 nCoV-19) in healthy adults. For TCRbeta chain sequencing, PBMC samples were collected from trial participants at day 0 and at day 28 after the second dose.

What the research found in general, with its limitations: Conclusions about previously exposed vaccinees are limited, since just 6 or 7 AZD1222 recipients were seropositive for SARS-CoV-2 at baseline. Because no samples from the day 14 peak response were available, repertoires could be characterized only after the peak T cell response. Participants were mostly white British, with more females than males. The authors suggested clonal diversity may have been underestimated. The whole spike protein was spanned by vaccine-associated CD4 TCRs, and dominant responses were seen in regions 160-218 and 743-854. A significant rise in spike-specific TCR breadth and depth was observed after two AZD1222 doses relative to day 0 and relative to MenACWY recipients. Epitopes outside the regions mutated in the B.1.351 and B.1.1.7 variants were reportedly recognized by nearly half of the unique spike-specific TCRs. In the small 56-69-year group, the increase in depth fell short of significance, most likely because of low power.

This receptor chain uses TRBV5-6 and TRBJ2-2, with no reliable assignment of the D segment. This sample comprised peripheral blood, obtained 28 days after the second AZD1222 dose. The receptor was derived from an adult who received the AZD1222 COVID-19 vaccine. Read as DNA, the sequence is TGTGCCAGCAGCTTGCCAGGTCCAGGCACCGGGGAGCTGTTTTTT. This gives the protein CASSLPGPGTGELFF.